These T cell receptor beta chains were read from a single sample in a study of Graves' ophthalmopathy and Graves' hyperthyroidism. TCRdb fed the multiplex PCR reads into MiXCR, producing one record per CDR3 protein. The sample yields about 400,000 distinct CDR3 sequences, approximately 20% seen once. Sequencing used peripheral blood. These receptors were obtained from a young woman with Graves' ophthalmopathy. Both conserved end residues are part of each CDR3. The order of the fields is J gene, V gene, CDR3 protein.

j_call: TRBJ2-7; v_call: TRBV4-3; cdr3_aa: CASSQVRVAGGPADEQYF
j_call: TRBJ1-5; v_call: TRBV12-3/TRBV12-4; cdr3_aa: CASSSYSNQPQHF
j_call: TRBJ1-6; v_call: TRBV12-3/TRBV12-4; cdr3_aa: CASSLKNVYNSPLHF
j_call: TRBJ2-5; v_call: TRBV5-4; cdr3_aa: CASSPHTGQETQYF
j_call: TRBJ2-1; v_call: TRBV9; cdr3_aa: CASSVNNEQFF
j_call: TRBJ1-3; v_call: TRBV7-9; cdr3_aa: CASSLVPQTGNTIYF
j_call: TRBJ2-7; v_call: TRBV29-1; cdr3_aa: CSVEEAGYEQYF
j_call: TRBJ2-5; v_call: TRBV30; cdr3_aa: CAWTSGGFQETQYF
j_call: TRBJ2-5; v_call: TRBV7-2; cdr3_aa: CASSVTSGGYQETQYF
j_call: TRBJ2-1; v_call: TRBV20-1; cdr3_aa: CSASPLNEQFF
j_call: TRBJ1-2; v_call: TRBV28; cdr3_aa: CASSPIVGGYTF
j_call: TRBJ2-7; v_call: TRBV30; cdr3_aa: CAGGRPYEQYF
j_call: TRBJ1-5; v_call: TRBV10-3; cdr3_aa: CAIGTVNGQPQHF
j_call: TRBJ1-1; v_call: TRBV12-3/TRBV12-4; cdr3_aa: CASSIREGLWGTEAFF
j_call: TRBJ2-7; v_call: TRBV27; cdr3_aa: CATNRLDRGNYEQYF
j_call: TRBJ1-5; v_call: TRBV19; cdr3_aa: CASSQGNPGSNQPQHF
j_call: TRBJ1-5; v_call: TRBV5-5; cdr3_aa: CASSLDGAYQPQHF
j_call: TRBJ2-5; v_call: TRBV7-2; cdr3_aa: CASSLGSGFQETQYF
j_call: TRBJ1-3; v_call: TRBV12-3/TRBV12-4; cdr3_aa: CASSLQGAFGNTIYF
j_call: TRBJ2-7; v_call: TRBV6-2/TRBV6-3; cdr3_aa: CASSYHMGQGNPEQYF
j_call: TRBJ2-7; v_call: TRBV5-1; cdr3_aa: CASSLGLAPSSYEQYF
j_call: TRBJ1-2; v_call: TRBV28; cdr3_aa: CAIQTTVLLNYGYTF